This T cell receptor (beta chain) was identified during a study of blood T cell repertoires in COVID-19 (TCRdb year 2020). Regarding the research as a whole: Samples from collaborators originated in the United States, Italy and Spain and spanned both the acute and convalescent phases of COVID-19. The dataset comprised deeply sampled blood TCRbeta repertoires from subjects exposed to, actively infected with, or recovered from COVID-19. The repertoires were released in a freely available public database meant as a resource for research on the immune response to SARS-CoV-2. The material from the prospective study consisted of cDNA or gDNA derived from T cells, B-cell-depleted T cells, or PBMCs. Where available, HLA class I and class II types were taken from metadata supplied by the sample provider and were not determined by assay-based typing. Nearly every sample came with metadata listing a de-identified subject ID, COVID-19 status, age in years and sex. The samples were drawn from two sources: the first 160 participants of the ongoing ImmuneRACE study, and 1,000 to 1,500 subjects contributed by 6 global collaborators. Overall study outcomes, separate from this receptor: The amount of clinical and demographic metadata varied by source and participant and was provided uncurated.

The table lists this clone with many counts. No antigen is known for it. No clone much larger than this one lies a single base away; base qualities are absent. TCRbeta CDR3 regions were amplified from genomic DNA using the immunoSEQ Assay, a bias-controlled multiplex PCR. The published analysis was carried out like this. Nucleated cell counts per sample were estimated from amplification of reference gene primers within the assay. To quantify the absolute abundance of each unique TCRbeta CDR3 rearrangement, sequence reads were collapsed and filtered. For each sample, productive Simpson clonality was calculated as the square root of Simpson's diversity index across productive rearrangements. TCRdb stores this immuneACCESS table with in-frame sequences only. Part of the clones is absent; in the studies checked, under half of the shortfall reflects unresolved V genes, and no reason is known for the rest. Clone size and V and J calls were adopted from that table, with D and trimming inferred from the DNA. This sample gives 150,000 to 200,000 clones in total; around 79% of them show up just once. The ten most abundant clones make up 9.5% to 12% of the sample.

From the germline V gene, CDR1 is MNHEY and CDR2 is SVGEGT. Taken from cysteine to phenylalanine, the CDR3 has 15 residues. CDR3 DNA is the only sequence kept; it has 45 bases, read in frame from the first base. V lost 5 bases and J lost 3 bases, and the count of bases not matched to a germline gene is 7. Participants in the prospective study were enrolled through a virtual design, were aged about 18 to 90 years, and lived in 24 United States geographic areas. In the prospective study, cohorts were assigned on the basis of participant-reported clinical history obtained from a screening survey and a study questionnaire. Recovered participants in ImmuneRACE Cohort 3 were defined as having two consecutive negative NP/OP PCR tests, clearance from a healthcare professional, or resolution of symptoms. In the prospective study, whole blood, serum and a nasopharyngeal or oropharyngeal swab were collected from each participant by mobile phlebotomists. Prospective study participants could optionally give additional blood draws and questionnaires over an approximately two-month period. Prospective study blood samples were shipped either frozen or at room temperature before DNA extraction.

This receptor was taken from a man in his fifties or sixties who had recovered from COVID-19. Sequenced input: PBMCs or T cells enriched from blood (not recorded which). The V gene is TRBV6-2 or TRBV6-3 and the J gene is TRBJ2-3, with 8 bases matching TRBD2. The CDR3 is CASSIGAGDTDTQYF. The sequence in DNA is TGTGCCAGCAGTATAGGAGCGGGGGATACAGATACGCAGTATTTT.